The 18 T cell receptor beta chains below were found in one sample sequenced in a study of blood T cell repertoires in COVID-19. Repertoires were generated with immunoSEQ multiplex PCR, while TCRdb's copy carries only in-frame clones and drops some. The sample consists of about 380,000 clones, 87% of them appearing once. The source material was PBMCs or T cells enriched from blood (not recorded which). The receptor source for this set is a man aged 25-45 years who had recovered from COVID-19.

V and J are TRBV6-5 and TRBJ1-2; D might be TRBD1 (6 bases). Germline V gene data show CDR1 as MNHEY and CDR2 as SVGAGI. Trimming removed 7 bases at V and 3 bases at J, with 18 bases between. The CDR3 is 15 residues long. CDR3 in DNA: TGTGCCAGCACCATAGGGGGGGGAAGTGACTATGGCTACACCTTC. The encoded protein is CASTIGGGSDYGYTF.

A few counts support this clone. The chain has TRBV19 and TRBJ2-2; 14 positions agree with TRBD2. Germline V gene data show CDR1 as LNHDA and CDR2 as SQIVND (reference sequence). The CDR3 consists of 18 residues. V lost 5 bases to trimming and J lost 0 bases; unmatched junction nucleotides: 5. The CDR3 protein is CASSQGLAGATNTGELFF. CDR3 DNA sequence: TGTGCCAGTAGTCAGGGACTAGCGGGGGCCACGAACACCGGGGAGCTGTTTTTT.

CDR3 loop: CASSTGGGTEAFF. CDR3 sequence (DNA): TGTGCCAGCAGCACAGGGGGAGGCACTGAAGCTTTCTTT. The chain carries TRBV9 and TRBJ1-1; 8 nucleotides align to TRBD1. Germline V CDR1 and CDR2: SGDLS, YYNGEE. This CDR3 has 13 amino acids. Trimming took 4 bases from V and 4 from J; bases not matched to a gene: 3.

V is TRBV6-5 and J is TRBJ1-2; D is perhaps TRBD1 (5 bases). Trimming took 2 bases from V and 3 from J, leaving 7 bases between them. Germline V lookup: CDR1 MNHEY, CDR2 SVGAGI. The CDR3 contains 13 residues. CDR3 in amino acids: CASSYDRDYGYTF. The CDR3, as DNA: TGTGCCAGCAGTTACGACAGAGACTATGGCTACACCTTC.

CDR3 coding DNA: TGCAGCGTTGAAGCTTCTAGAGGATTAGCAGCTTTCTTT. This gives the protein CSVEASRGLAAFF. This chain uses TRBV29-1 with TRBJ1-1; D call uncertain. V was clipped by 1 base and J by 10 bases, with 16 bases between them. Germline V gene lookup returns CDR1 SQVTM and CDR2 ANQGSEA. This CDR3 has 13 residues.

This clone was observed once. V and J are TRBV6-6 and TRBJ1-2; the match to TRBD1 covers 10 bases. The length of the CDR3 is 14 residues. Germline V gene data show CDR1 as MNHNY and CDR2 as SVGAGI (reference sequence). J lost 4 bases, V lost 7 bases, and 6 bases had no gene match. CDR3 region: CASTAGQGSYGYTF. The CDR3 DNA is TGTGCCAGCACCGCGGGACAGGGGAGCTATGGCTACACCTTC.

The CDR3 bases are TGTGCCTCTTGGGGGGGCAGAGCTATGGGTCAGCCCCAGCATTTT. Amino acid sequence: CASWGGRAMGQPQHF. The chain has TRBV9 and TRBJ1-5; TRBD1 is a possible D gene (6 bases). V lost 10 bases, J lost 6 bases, and 23 bases lay in between. The CDR3 covers 15 residues. Germline V gives CDR1 SGDLS, CDR2 YYNGEE.

This clone was recorded once. The rearrangement uses TRBV3-1 (or the pseudogene TRBV3-2) and TRBJ2-1; 9 positions agree with TRBD2. This CDR3 region has 15 residues. V lost 1 base, J lost 4 bases, and 2 bases stayed unmatched. CDR1 LGHDT and CDR2 YNNKEL come from the germline V gene (reference sequence). This CDR3 reads CASSQGSGGYNEQFF. In DNA, the CDR3 is TGTGCCAGCAGCCAAGGTAGCGGGGGTTACAATGAGCAGTTCTTC.

The chain couples TRBV5-1 to TRBJ1-6, with a tentative D call TRBD1 (6 bases). Germline loops: CDR1 SGHRS, CDR2 YFSETQ. Trimming took off 5 bases at V and 5 bases at J, with 14 bases between the two ends. The CDR3 loop spans 15 amino acids. In DNA, the CDR3 is TGCGCCAGCAGATACCGGGACACAGATAATTCACCCCTCCACTTT. Its translation: CASRYRDTDNSPLHF.

J is TRBJ1-4 and V is TRBV6-5; 7 bases agree with TRBD1. The CDR3 runs to 14 residues. After removal of 5 bases from V and 8 bases from J, the junction contained 8 bases not matched to a gene. The germline CDR1 and CDR2 sequences are MNHEY and SVGAGI. The CDR3 nucleotides are TGTGCCAGCAGTAACAGGGGAATGGACGAAAAACTGTTTTTT. This codes for CASSNRGMDEKLFF.

J is TRBJ1-2 and V is TRBV6-5; possible D gene TRBD1, 5 bases. Germline V gene data show CDR1 as MNHEY and CDR2 as SVGAGI. The CDR3 loop spans 13 amino acids. V gave up 7 bases and J gave up 7 bases, with 16 bases separating them. The CDR3, as DNA: TGTGCCAGCAAGGTCGGAGGGGCTGGTGGCTACACCTTC. It encodes CASKVGGAGGYTF.

This chain links TRBV13 with TRBJ2-7; D is possibly TRBD2 (5 bases). The V and J ends lost 3 bases and 3 bases respectively, with 9 bases between them. The germline V gene encodes CDR1 PRHDT and CDR2 FYEKMQ (reference sequence). This CDR3 has 13 residues. CDR3 DNA: TGTGCCAGCAGCTTTGGACTCGTCTACGAGCAGTACTTC. This codes for CASSFGLVYEQYF.

The chain has TRBV4-1 and TRBJ1-1; D perhaps matches TRBD1 (5 bases). The germline V gene encodes CDR1 MGHRA and CDR2 YSYEKL. This CDR3 is 16 amino acids long. Trimming removed 3 bases at V and 2 bases at J, with 16 bases between. The CDR3, as DNA: TGCGCCAGCAGCCAGCGACCTCGGGGGGTAAACACTGAAGCTTTCTTT. It codes for CASSQRPRGVNTEAFF.

The chain carries TRBV6-5 and TRBJ2-7; 7 bases agree with TRBD1. V gave up 5 bases and J gave up 6 bases; unmatched junction bases: 10. Germline V CDR1 and CDR2: MNHEY, SVGAGI. The CDR3 is made up of 14 amino acids. The CDR3 DNA reads TGTGCCAGCAGTCCGGAGACAGGGTCTTTCGAGCAGTACTTC. Amino acids: CASSPETGSFEQYF.

The rearrangement joins TRBV11-3 to TRBJ1-2, with 8 bases identical to TRBD1. The CDR3 contains 14 residues. Germline CDR1 is SGHNT and CDR2 is YENEEA. Germline trimming cut 0 bases from V and 3 bases from J; bases unmatched to any gene: 0. CDR3 sequence: CASSLETGDYGYTF. CDR3 DNA sequence: TGTGCCAGCAGCTTAGAGACAGGGGACTATGGCTACACCTTC. Full variable domain (rest looked up from reference TRBV11-3 and TRBJ1-2): EAGVVQSPRYKIIEKKQPVAFWCNPISGHNTLYWYLQNLGQGPELLIRYENEEAVDDSQLPKDRFSAERLKGVDSTLKIQPAELGDSAVYLCASSLETGDYGYTFGSGTRLTVV.

V is TRBV11-2 and J is TRBJ1-1; 7 bases agree with TRBD1. V lost 5 bases to trimming and J lost 5 bases; unmatched junction nucleotides: 11. The CDR3 consists of 15 residues. Per germline, CDR1 SGHAT and CDR2 FQNNGV. The CDR3 is CASSPWSGGRTEAFF. CDR3 sequence (DNA): TGTGCCAGCAGCCCATGGTCAGGGGGTAGGACTGAAGCTTTCTTT.

This rearrangement joins TRBV11-2 to TRBJ2-1; tentatively, D is TRBD1 (5 bases). V lost 6 bases and J 0 bases, leaving 12 bases between the germline ends. The V gene's germline CDR1 is SGHAT and CDR2 FQNNGV. This CDR3 spans 15 amino acids. The CDR3 bases are TGTGCCAGCAGTTTAACAGGTAACTCCTACAATGAGCAGTTCTTC. Its translation is CASSLTGNSYNEQFF.

This clone was seen only a few times. The chain recombines TRBV2 with TRBJ1-1; 9 positions match TRBD1. CDR3 length: 15 residues. Germline loops: CDR1 SNHLY, CDR2 FYNNEI. The J segment lost 3 bases and the V segment lost 7 bases, leaving 9 bases of the junction unmatched. CDR3 in DNA: TGTGCCAGCATCGAACAGGGGGCAGTGGACACTGAAGCTTTCTTT. Translating gives CASIEQGAVDTEAFF.